This is a list of T cell receptor beta chains from one sample in a study of blood T cell repertoires in COVID-19. Generated by immunoSEQ multiplex PCR, the TCRdb table keeps only in-frame clones and is missing some. The sample carries roughly 150,000 clones, 75% to 85% recorded once. The specimen sequenced was peripheral blood. These TCRs come from a man aged 55 to 69 with acute or convalescent COVID-19. Both conserved end residues are part of each CDR3. D genes are given only for firm matches. The size of a clone is reported for some rows only, either as once, few or many, or as a class for expanded clones.

size	D	J	V	CDR3	DNA
once	-	TRBJ2-7	TRBV12-3/TRBV12-4	CASSLNNEQYF	TGTGCCAGCAGTTTAAACAACGAGCAGTACTTC
-	TRBD2	TRBJ2-1	TRBV10-1	CASSSPGLAGGGRDNEQFF	TGCGCCAGCAGTTCTCCGGGACTAGCGGGAGGAGGGCGCGACAATGAGCAGTTCTTC
once	-	TRBJ2-1	TRBV24-1	CATSDQRTTSYNEQFF	TGTGCCACCAGTGATCAACGGACTACTTCCTACAATGAGCAGTTCTTC
-	-	TRBJ1-4	TRBV19	CASSMGAGWTNEKLFF	TGTGCCAGTAGTATGGGCGCTGGATGGACTAATGAAAAACTGTTTTTT
-	-	TRBJ2-7	TRBV21-1	CASSKPRQGWAIGQYF	TGTGCCAGCAGCAAACCCCGACAGGGTTGGGCTATCGGGCAGTACTTC
-	-	TRBJ1-5	TRBV28	CATRKSGPQHF	TGTGCCACCCGAAAGAGCGGGCCCCAGCATTTT
-	TRBD1	TRBJ1-1	TRBV18	CASSESRTGVVTEAFF	TGTGCCAGCTCAGAAAGCCGCACAGGGGTTGTTACTGAAGCTTTCTTT
-	-	TRBJ1-2	TRBV6-5	CASSYSGGYGYTF	TGTGCCAGCAGTTACTCCGGGGGGTATGGCTACACCTTC
-	-	TRBJ1-1	TRBV27	CASSLTVGRANTEAFF	TGTGCCAGCAGTTTAACTGTGGGGCGAGCGAACACTGAAGCTTTCTTT
-	-	TRBJ1-2	TRBV3-1/TRBV3-2	CASSQGTPGQNGYTF	TGTGCCAGCAGCCAAGGAACGCCAGGTCAGAATGGCTACACCTTC
-	TRBD2	TRBJ2-2	TRBV28	CASSQPGLAGGSTGELFF	TGTGCCAGCAGTCAACCGGGACTAGCGGGAGGGAGCACCGGGGAGCTGTTTTTT
-	-	TRBJ1-6	TRBV18	CASSPSIQNSPLHF	TGTGCCAGCTCACCATCGATTCAGAATTCACCCCTCCACTTT
-	TRBD2	TRBJ2-3	TRBV5-1	CASSLDSGADTQYF	TGCGCCAGCAGCTTGGATAGCGGGGCAGATACGCAGTATTTT